These T cell receptor beta chains were read from a single sample in a study of OX40 agonist ivuxolimab in advanced cancers. Repertoires were generated with immunoSEQ multiplex PCR, while TCRdb's copy carries only in-frame clones and drops some. This table holds some 51,000 clones, roughly 80% found once. Sample: CD4+ or CD8+ T cells sorted from blood, taken in a trial of the OX40 agonist ivuxolimab. These TCRs come from an adult with an advanced solid tumor such as melanoma, head and neck, liver or kidney cancer. Each CDR3 is given with its conserved first and last residue. Fields, in order: D gene, V gene, J gene, clone size, CDR3 protein, CDR3 DNA. D genes are given only for firm matches. A row's size may be missing; if present it is once, few, many or a size class.

>-|TRBV10-3|TRBJ1-2|-
CAISESEHGYTF
TGTGCCATCAGTGAGTCGGAACATGGCTACACCTTC
>TRBD1|TRBV27|TRBJ1-1|-
CASSPLWGQSSVAFF
TGTGCCAGCAGTCCCCTTTGGGGACAGTCCTCGGTCGCTTTCTTT
>-|TRBV30|TRBJ2-5|few
CAWSRREETQYF
TGTGCCTGGAGTAGGAGGGAAGAGACCCAGTACTTC
>-|TRBV30|TRBJ1-1|-
CASRSGNTEAFF
TGTGCCTCCCGGTCGGGGAACACTGAAGCTTTCTTT
>TRBD2|TRBV5-1|TRBJ2-2|-
CASSSKEREVVIWAGELFF
TGCGCCAGCAGCTCTAAAGAGCGGGAGGTTGTTATTTGGGCCGGGGAGCTGTTTTTT
>-|TRBV7-8|TRBJ2-1|-
CASSLVAGNLYNEQFF
TGTGCCAGCAGCTTAGTAGCAGGGAACCTCTACAATGAGCAGTTCTTC
>TRBD2|TRBV28|TRBJ2-1|-
CASSLMSGSIKYNEQFF
TGTGCCAGCAGTTTAATGAGCGGGAGTATAAAATACAATGAGCAGTTCTTC
>TRBD2|TRBV4-1|TRBJ2-7|-
CASSQATGLAGPEGRTEQYF
TGCGCCAGCAGCCAAGCTACGGGACTAGCGGGACCCGAGGGACGTACCGAGCAGTACTTC
>-|TRBV7-9|TRBJ1-1|-
CASSQGQNTEAFF
TGTGCCAGCAGCCAAGGACAGAACACTGAAGCTTTCTTT
>TRBD2|TRBV2|TRBJ2-2|-
CASREREGYTGELFF
TGTGCCAGCAGGGAGCGGGAGGGTTACACCGGGGAGCTGTTTTTT
>-|TRBV7-9|TRBJ1-5|-
CASSLRTHQSPVPNQPQHF
TGTGCCAGCAGCTTACGGACTCATCAGTCCCCAGTCCCAAATCAGCCCCAGCATTTT
>TRBD2|TRBV27|TRBJ2-7|-
CASSSASGKFEQYF
TGTGCCAGCAGTTCCGCTAGCGGGAAGTTTGAGCAGTACTTC
>-|TRBV5-1|TRBJ1-1|-
CASKNQGSNSEAFF
TGCGCCAGCAAAAATCAAGGGTCGAATTCTGAAGCTTTCTTT
>TRBD2|TRBV28|TRBJ2-3|-
CASSSSGTSFVTDTQYF
TGTGCCAGCAGTTCATCCGGGACTAGCTTCGTCACAGATACGCAGTATTTT
>-|TRBV7-3|TRBJ2-1|-
CASSTRAYNEQFF
TGTGCCAGCAGCACACGGGCCTACAATGAGCAGTTCTTC
>-|TRBV7-9|TRBJ2-7|-
CASSSAVPYEQYF
TGTGCCAGCAGCTCCGCGGTTCCCTACGAGCAGTACTTC
>-|TRBV28|TRBJ1-1|-
CASSRRGAEAFF
TGTGCCAGCAGCCGGAGGGGAGCTGAAGCTTTCTTT
>-|TRBV6-6|TRBJ1-5|-
CASRQDSNQPQHF
TGTGCCAGCAGACAGGATAGCAATCAGCCCCAGCATTTT
>TRBD1|TRBV5-1|TRBJ2-2|-
CASSAGTGGALIGELFF
TGCGCCAGCAGCGCAGGGACAGGGGGCGCCTTAATCGGGGAGCTGTTTTTT
>-|TRBV21-1|TRBJ2-1|-
CASSKASATGGSEGCNEQFF
TGTGCCAGCAGCAAGGCGAGCGCTACGGGGGGCTCTGAAGGCTGCAATGAGCAGTTCTTC
>-|TRBV7-3|TRBJ2-3|-
CASSQGQSTDTQYF
TGTGCCAGCAGCCAAGGACAGTCCACAGATACGCAGTATTTT
>-|TRBV5-1|TRBJ2-7|-
CASSLAQSQGTEQYF
TGCGCCAGCAGCTTGGCCCAAAGTCAGGGAACCGAGCAGTACTTC
>-|TRBV2|TRBJ1-5|-
CASSEVQGIQPQHF
TGTGCCAGCAGTGAGGTTCAGGGGATTCAGCCCCAGCATTTT
>-|TRBV19|TRBJ1-3|few
CASSSSAGNTIYF
TGTGCCAGTAGTAGTTCGGCCGGAAACACCATATATTTT
>-|TRBV5-1|TRBJ2-7|-
CASSLADSRYEQYF
TGCGCCAGCAGCTTGGCCGACAGCCGCTACGAGCAGTACTTC
>-|TRBV19|TRBJ1-2|-
CASSPTSNYGYTF
TGTGCCAGTAGTCCAACAAGTAACTATGGCTACACCTTC
>-|TRBV7-3|TRBJ1-1|once
CASSPRGGRGTEAFF
TGTGCCAGCAGCCCCAGAGGGGGGAGAGGCACTGAAGCTTTCTTT
>TRBD1|TRBV7-7|TRBJ2-1|few
CASSPDRGGEQFF
TGTGCTAGCAGTCCGGACAGGGGCGGTGAGCAGTTCTTC
>-|TRBV7-3|TRBJ2-3|-
CASSPDSSTDTQYF
TGTGCCAGCAGCCCCGACTCCTCCACAGATACGCAGTATTTT
>-|TRBV5-1|TRBJ1-4|-
CASSLTGPEKLFF
TGCGCCAGCAGCTTGACAGGGCCTGAAAAACTGTTTTTT
>-|TRBV28|TRBJ2-3|-
CASTRGGQDPRDTQYF
TGTGCCAGCACGCGGGGTGGACAGGACCCACGAGATACGCAGTATTTT